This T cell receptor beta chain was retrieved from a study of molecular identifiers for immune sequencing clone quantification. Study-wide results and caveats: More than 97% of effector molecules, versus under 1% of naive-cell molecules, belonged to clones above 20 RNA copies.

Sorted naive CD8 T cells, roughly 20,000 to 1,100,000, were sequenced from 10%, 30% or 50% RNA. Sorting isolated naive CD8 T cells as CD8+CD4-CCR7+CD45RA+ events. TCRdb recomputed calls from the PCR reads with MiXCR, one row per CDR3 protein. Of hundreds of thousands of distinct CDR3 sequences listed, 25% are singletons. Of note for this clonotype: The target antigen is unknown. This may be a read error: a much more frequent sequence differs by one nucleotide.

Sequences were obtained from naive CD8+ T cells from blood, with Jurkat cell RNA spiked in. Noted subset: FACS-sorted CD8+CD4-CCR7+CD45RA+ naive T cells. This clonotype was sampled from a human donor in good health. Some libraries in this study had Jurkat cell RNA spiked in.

The CDR3 region is CASSLASQEPQYF. The CDR3 nucleotides are TGTGCCAGCAGCTTAGCAAGCCAAGAGCCCCAGTACTTC. V is TRBV7-9 and J is TRBJ2-5; D gene uncertain. The CDR3 contains 13 residues. CDR1 SEHNR and CDR2 FQNEAQ come from the germline V gene (reference sequence).